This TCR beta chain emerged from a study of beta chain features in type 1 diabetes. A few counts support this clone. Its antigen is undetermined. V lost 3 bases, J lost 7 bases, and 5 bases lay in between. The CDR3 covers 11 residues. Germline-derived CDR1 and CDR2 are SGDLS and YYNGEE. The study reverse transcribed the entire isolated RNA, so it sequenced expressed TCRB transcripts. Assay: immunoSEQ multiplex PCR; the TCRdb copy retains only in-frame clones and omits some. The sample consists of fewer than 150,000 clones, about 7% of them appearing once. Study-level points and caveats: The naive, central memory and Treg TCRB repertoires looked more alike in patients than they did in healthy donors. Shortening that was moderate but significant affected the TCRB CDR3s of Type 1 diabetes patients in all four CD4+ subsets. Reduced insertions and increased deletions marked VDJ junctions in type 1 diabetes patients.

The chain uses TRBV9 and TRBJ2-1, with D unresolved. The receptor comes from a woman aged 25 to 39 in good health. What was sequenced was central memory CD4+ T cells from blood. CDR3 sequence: CASSALNEQFF. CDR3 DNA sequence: TGTGCCAGCAGCGCCTTAAATGAGCAGTTCTTC.